This TCR beta chain was found in a study of blood T cell repertoires in COVID-19. Overall study: Acute-phase and convalescent COVID-19 samples originated in the United States, Italy and Spain.

The V gene lost 3 bases and the J gene lost 7 bases, with 10 bases spanning the gap. The CDR3 sequence is 13 residues long. Germline CDR1 and CDR2: LNHDA and SQIVND (reference sequence). Everyone who took part was roughly 18 to 89 years old, and they came from 20 to 25 US areas. Symptom resolution, clearance, or two negative PCRs marked the recovered donors of Cohort 3. As handled by the study authors: Amplified reference gene primers provided the basis for estimating nucleated cell counts. Generated by immunoSEQ multiplex PCR, the TCRdb table keeps only in-frame clones and is missing some. V and J calls and clone size follow that table, whereas D and trimming were derived from the DNA. This sample has about 150,000 clones; about 81% occur once, and the top ten carry about 7.2%.

The sample comprised PBMCs or T cells enriched from blood (not recorded which). The chain joins TRBV19 to TRBJ1-5; the D is unclear. The TCR comes from a man aged 45-65 years who had recovered from COVID-19. CDR3 in DNA: TGTGCCAGTAGTATCGGACGGGAACAGCCCCAGCATTTT. This codes for CASSIGREQPQHF.